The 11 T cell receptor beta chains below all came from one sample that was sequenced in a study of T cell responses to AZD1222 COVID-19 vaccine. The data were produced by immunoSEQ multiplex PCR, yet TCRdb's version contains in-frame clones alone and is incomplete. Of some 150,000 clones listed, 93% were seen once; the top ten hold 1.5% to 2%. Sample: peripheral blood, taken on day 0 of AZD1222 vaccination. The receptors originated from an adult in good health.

This chain's CDR3 is CASSRTGGNQPQHF. The CDR3 region has the DNA TGTGCCAGCAGCCGAACAGGGGGGAATCAGCCCCAGCATTTT. The chain combines TRBV4-2 with TRBJ1-5; 8 positions agree with TRBD1. Germline CDR1 LGHNA, CDR2 YNFKEQ. Trimming at V came to 4 bases and at J to 4 bases, leaving 3 bases not matched to a gene. The length of the CDR3 is 14 residues.

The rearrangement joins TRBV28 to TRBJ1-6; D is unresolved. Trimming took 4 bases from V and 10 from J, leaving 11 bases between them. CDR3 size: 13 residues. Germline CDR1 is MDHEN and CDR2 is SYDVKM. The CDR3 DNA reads TGTGCCAGCAGTTCAATACACAACTCACCCCTCCACTTT. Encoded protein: CASSSIHNSPLHF.

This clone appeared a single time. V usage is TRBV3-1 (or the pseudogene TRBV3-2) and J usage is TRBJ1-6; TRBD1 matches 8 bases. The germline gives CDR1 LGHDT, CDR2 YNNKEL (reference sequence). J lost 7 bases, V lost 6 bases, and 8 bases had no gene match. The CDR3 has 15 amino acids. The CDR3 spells CASSLPGQANSPLHF. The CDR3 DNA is TGTGCCAGCAGTCTACCGGGACAGGCAAATTCACCCCTCCACTTT.

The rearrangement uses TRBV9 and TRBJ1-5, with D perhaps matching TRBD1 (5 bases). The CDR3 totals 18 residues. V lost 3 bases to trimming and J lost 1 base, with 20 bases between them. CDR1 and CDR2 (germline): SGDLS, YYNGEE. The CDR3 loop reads CASSGSLCGGVSNQPQHF. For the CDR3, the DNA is TGTGCCAGCAGCGGGTCCCTCTGTGGGGGGGTGAGCAATCAGCCCCAGCATTTT.

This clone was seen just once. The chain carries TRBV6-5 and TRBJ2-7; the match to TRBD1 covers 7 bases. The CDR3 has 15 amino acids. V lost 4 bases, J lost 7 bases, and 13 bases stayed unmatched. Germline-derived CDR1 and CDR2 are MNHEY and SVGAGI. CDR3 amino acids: CASSFRQGGMSEQYF. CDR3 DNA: TGTGCCAGCAGTTTTAGACAGGGCGGAATGAGTGAGCAGTACTTC.

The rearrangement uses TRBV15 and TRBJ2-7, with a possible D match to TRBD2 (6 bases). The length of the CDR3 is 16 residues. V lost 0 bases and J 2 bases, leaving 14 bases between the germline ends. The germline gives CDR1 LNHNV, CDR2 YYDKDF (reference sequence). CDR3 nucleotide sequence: TGTGCCACCAGCAGAGAAGCTCGCGGGACCGCCTACGAGCAGTACTTC. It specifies CATSREARGTAYEQYF.

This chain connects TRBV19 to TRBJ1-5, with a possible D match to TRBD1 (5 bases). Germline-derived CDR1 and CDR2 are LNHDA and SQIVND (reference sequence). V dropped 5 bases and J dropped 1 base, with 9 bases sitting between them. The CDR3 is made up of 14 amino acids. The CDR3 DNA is TGTGCCAGTAGTGGCCAGGGCAGCAATCAGCCCCAGCATTTT. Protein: CASSGQGSNQPQHF.

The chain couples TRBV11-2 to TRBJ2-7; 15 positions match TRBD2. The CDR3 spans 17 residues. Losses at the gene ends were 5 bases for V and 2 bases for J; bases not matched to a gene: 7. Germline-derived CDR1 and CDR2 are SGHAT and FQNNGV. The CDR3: CASSPGLAGGTPYEQYF. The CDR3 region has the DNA TGTGCCAGCAGCCCGGGACTAGCGGGAGGTACCCCCTACGAGCAGTACTTC.

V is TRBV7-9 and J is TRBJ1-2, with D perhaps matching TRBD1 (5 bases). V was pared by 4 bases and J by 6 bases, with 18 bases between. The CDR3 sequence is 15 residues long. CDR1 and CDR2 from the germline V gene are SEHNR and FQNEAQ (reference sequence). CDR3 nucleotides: TGTGCCAGCAGCTCCCCCTTCGAGGGGAGGGATGGCTACACCTTC. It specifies CASSSPFEGRDGYTF.

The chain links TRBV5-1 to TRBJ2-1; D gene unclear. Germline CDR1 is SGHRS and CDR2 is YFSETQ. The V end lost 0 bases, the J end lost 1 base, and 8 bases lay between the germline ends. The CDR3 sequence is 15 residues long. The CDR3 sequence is CASSLVGTSYNEQFF. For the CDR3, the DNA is TGCGCCAGCAGCTTGGTGGGCACTTCCTACAATGAGCAGTTCTTC.

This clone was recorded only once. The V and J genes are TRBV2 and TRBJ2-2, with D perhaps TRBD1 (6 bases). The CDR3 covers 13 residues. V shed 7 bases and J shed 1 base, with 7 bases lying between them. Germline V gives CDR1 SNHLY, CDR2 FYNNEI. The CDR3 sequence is CASNRENTGELFF. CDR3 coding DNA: TGTGCCAGCAACAGGGAGAACACCGGGGAGCTGTTTTTT.